Listed here are 14 T cell receptor beta chains from one sample, sequenced in a study of a mutant IDH1 vaccine in newly diagnosed glioma. No antigen has been assigned to these receptors. The time point is: week 11, during vaccination. Topical imiquimod accompanied each vaccine dose, which consisted of 300 ug of mutant IDH1 20-mer peptide. The assay was immunoSEQ multiplex PCR, and TCRdb's table has in-frame clones only and misses some. The top ten hold more than 1.5% of the sample, which has around 62,000 clones, about 89% seen once. The material was PBMCs, obtained from a glioma patient whose treatment included an IDH1 peptide vaccine. All receptors derive from a man aged 35-49 years with glioma.

The chain has TRBV21-1 and TRBJ1-1. TRBV21-1 is described as a pseudogene. This CDR3 is built from 13 residues. CDR3 loop: CASSKAGREKAFF. The CDR3 nucleotides are TGTGCCAGCAGCAAAGCGGGCAGGGAGAAAGCTTTCTTT.

The V and J genes are TRBV27 and TRBJ2-1, with TRBD2 matching 10 bases. V was pared by 8 bases and J by 4 bases, with 5 bases of the junction left unmatched. The CDR3 is 14 residues long. Per the germline V gene, CDR1 is MNHEY and CDR2 is SMNVEV (reference sequence). CDR3 region: CASDWTSGYNEQFF. The CDR3 nucleotides read TGTGCCAGCGATTGGACTAGCGGTTACAATGAGCAGTTCTTC.

The chain links TRBV19 to TRBJ1-5; TRBD1 agrees at 7 bases. Trimming took 3 bases from V and 7 from J; bases not matched to a gene: 9. The CDR3 runs 15 residues. Germline loops: CDR1 LNHDA, CDR2 SQIVND (reference sequence). The CDR3 sequence: CASSMRTGTGQPQHF. The CDR3 DNA sequence: TGTGCCAGTAGTATGAGGACAGGAACAGGGCAGCCCCAGCATTTT.

The chain couples TRBV18 to TRBJ2-7; 8 nucleotides match TRBD1. J was trimmed by 5 bases and V by 4 bases; bases with no gene match: 10. The CDR3 is 15 residues long. Germline loops: CDR1 KGHSH, CDR2 LQKENI. CDR3 region: CASSHNLLTGDEQYV. The CDR3 DNA follows: TGTGCCAGCTCACACAACCTACTGACAGGGGACGAGCAGTACGTC.

The V call is TRBV28, the J call TRBJ2-7; D may be TRBD2 (5 bases). The CDR3 has 14 residues. Per the germline V gene, CDR1 is MDHEN and CDR2 is SYDVKM. The germline V and J ends were trimmed by 5 bases and 3 bases, with 14 bases remaining between them. CDR3 sequence: CASSLTGFSYEQYF. Here the CDR3 DNA reads TGTGCCAGCAGTCTAACGGGGTTCAGCTACGAGCAGTACTTC.

CDR3 nucleotide sequence: TGCGCCAGCAGCCTGGGACAGGGAGAGACCGGGGAGCTGTTTTTT. Its translation is CASSLGQGETGELFF. V and J are TRBV5-1 and TRBJ2-2; TRBD1 matches 9 bases. The CDR3 has 15 amino acids. The ends lost 4 bases at V and 5 bases at J; junction bases unmatched: 6. CDR1 and CDR2 (germline): SGHRS, YFSETQ. Complete variable domain (other parts from reference TRBV5-1 and TRBJ2-2): KAGVTQTPRYLIKTRGQQVTLSCSPISGHRSVSWYQQTPGQGLQFLFEYFSETQRNKGNFPGRFSGRQFSNSRSEMNVSTLELGDSALYLCASSLGQGETGELFFGEGSRLTVL.

The chain uses TRBV6-1 and TRBJ2-1, with 8 positions matching TRBD1. V dropped 11 bases and J dropped 3; count of bases not matched to a gene: 12. This CDR3 has 15 amino acids. Germline V gene lookup returns CDR1 MNHNS and CDR2 SASEGT. The CDR3 reads CAYAPDRAFYNEQFF. The CDR3 DNA sequence: TGTGCCTACGCCCCGGACAGGGCTTTCTACAATGAGCAGTTCTTC.

This chain links TRBV6-1 with TRBJ1-2, with 8 positions matching TRBD1. The CDR3 totals 13 residues. CDR1 and CDR2 from the germline V gene are MNHNS and SASEGT. V shed 6 bases, J shed 3 bases, and the junction held 3 bases outside the gene matches. Written as DNA, the CDR3 is TGTGCCAGCAGACAGGACAGGGACTATGGCTACACCTTC. The encoded protein is CASRQDRDYGYTF.

The chain joins TRBV7-9 to TRBJ2-3; 7 bases agree with TRBD1. The V segment lost 0 bases and the J segment 3 bases; nucleotides outside the gene matches: 12. CDR1 SEHNR and CDR2 FQNEAQ come from the germline V gene (reference sequence). This CDR3 is 18 amino acids long. The CDR3: CASSLAQDPRGFTDTQYF. CDR3 DNA: TGTGCCAGCAGCTTAGCGCAGGACCCCAGGGGGTTTACAGATACGCAGTATTTT.

The J gene is TRBJ1-1, the V gene TRBV28; D gene ambiguous. CDR3 length equals 14 residues. Germline CDR1 MDHEN, CDR2 SYDVKM. V gave up 6 bases and J gave up 5 bases, with 16 bases separating them. CDR3 DNA: TGTGCCAGCAGCGGGGTGGGGTGGGCAACTGAAGCTTTCTTT. It is translated as CASSGVGWATEAFF.

CDR3 in amino acids: CASSMRGGNTEAFF. The CDR3, as DNA: TGTGCCAGCAGCATGAGGGGGGGCAACACTGAAGCTTTCTTT. The chain uses TRBV27 and TRBJ1-1, with a possible D match to TRBD1 (6 bases). The CDR3 has 14 amino acids. Trimming shortened V by 6 bases and J by 2 bases, and 13 bases separated the two germline ends. Per the germline V gene, CDR1 is MNHEY and CDR2 is SMNVEV (reference sequence).

With respect to this clone: Different DNA sequences within this sample yield the same CDR3. This chain connects TRBV10-3 to TRBJ1-1; tentative D call: TRBD1 (6 bases). V shed 5 bases and J shed 1 base, with 11 bases lying between them. CDR1 and CDR2 (germline): ENHRY, SYGVKD. The CDR3 totals 14 residues. As DNA, the CDR3 is TGTGCCATCAGTTTGACGGGGGCGAACACTGAAGCTTTCTTT. Amino acid sequence: CAISLTGANTEAFF.

V usage is TRBV15 and J usage is TRBJ2-4, with 9 bases identical to TRBD1. Per the germline V gene, CDR1 is LNHNV and CDR2 is YYDKDF (reference sequence). The CDR3 length is 15 residues. With V trimmed by 5 bases and J by 6 bases, 8 bases remained unmatched. The CDR3 sequence is CATSDGTGWGNIQYF. CDR3 in DNA: TGTGCCACCAGCGACGGGACAGGGTGGGGAAACATTCAGTACTTC. The full variable domain, its missing parts supplied by reference TRBV15 and TRBJ2-4, is DAMVIQNPRYQVTQFGKPVTLSCSQTLNHNVMYWYQQKSSQAPKLLFHYYDKDFNNEADTPDNFQSRRPNTSFCFLDIRSPGLGDTAMYLCATSDGTGWGNIQYFGAGTRLSVL.

The genes are TRBV28 and TRBJ2-5; 7 positions agree with TRBD2. The length of the CDR3 is 15 residues. V dropped 6 bases and J dropped 4; count of bases not matched to a gene: 11. CDR1 is MDHEN, CDR2 SYDVKM, per germline. The CDR3 loop is CASRGVRGGRETQYF. For the CDR3, the DNA is TGTGCCAGCAGGGGGGTTAGGGGAGGGAGAGAGACCCAGTACTTC.